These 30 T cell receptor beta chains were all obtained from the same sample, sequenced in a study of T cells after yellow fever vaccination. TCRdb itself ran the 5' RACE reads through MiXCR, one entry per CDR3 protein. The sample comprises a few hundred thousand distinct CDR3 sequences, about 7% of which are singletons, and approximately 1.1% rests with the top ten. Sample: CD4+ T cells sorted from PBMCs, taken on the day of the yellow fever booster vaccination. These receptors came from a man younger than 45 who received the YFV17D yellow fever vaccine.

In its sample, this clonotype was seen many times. Written as DNA, the CDR3 is TGTGCCAGCAGCCCGGACAGGGTCCCGACCGGGGAGCTGTTTTTT. Its protein is CASSPDRVPTGELFF. The chain carries TRBV7-3 and TRBJ2-2, with TRBD1 matching over 8 bases. The germline V gene has CDR1 SGHTA and CDR2 FQGTGA. CDR3 length: 15 amino acids. Germline trimming cut 5 bases from V and 5 bases from J; bases unmatched to any gene: 7.

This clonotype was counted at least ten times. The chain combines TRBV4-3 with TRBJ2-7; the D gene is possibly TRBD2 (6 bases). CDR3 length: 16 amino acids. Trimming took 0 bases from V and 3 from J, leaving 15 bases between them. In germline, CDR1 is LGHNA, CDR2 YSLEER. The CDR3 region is CASSQDPGGTYYEQYF. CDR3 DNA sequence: TGCGCCAGCAGCCAAGATCCGGGCGGGACCTACTACGAGCAGTACTTC.

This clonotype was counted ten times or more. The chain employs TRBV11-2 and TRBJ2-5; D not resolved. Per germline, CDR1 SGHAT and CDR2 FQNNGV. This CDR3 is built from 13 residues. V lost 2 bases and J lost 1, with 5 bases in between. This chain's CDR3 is CASSLQPQETQYF. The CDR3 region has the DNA TGTGCCAGCAGCTTACAGCCCCAAGAGACCCAGTACTTC.

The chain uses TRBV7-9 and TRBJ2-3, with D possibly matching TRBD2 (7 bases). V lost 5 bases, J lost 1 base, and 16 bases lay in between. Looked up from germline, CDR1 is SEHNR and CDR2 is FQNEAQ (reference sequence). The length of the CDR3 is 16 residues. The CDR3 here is CASSPPWEGGTDTQYF. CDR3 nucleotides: TGTGCCAGCAGCCCCCCATGGGAGGGGGGCACAGATACGCAGTATTTT.

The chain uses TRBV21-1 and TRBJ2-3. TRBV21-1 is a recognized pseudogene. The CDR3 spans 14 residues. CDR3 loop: CASSKVLQSDTQYF. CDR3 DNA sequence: TGTGCCAGCAGCAAAGTGCTACAGTCAGATACGCAGTATTTT.

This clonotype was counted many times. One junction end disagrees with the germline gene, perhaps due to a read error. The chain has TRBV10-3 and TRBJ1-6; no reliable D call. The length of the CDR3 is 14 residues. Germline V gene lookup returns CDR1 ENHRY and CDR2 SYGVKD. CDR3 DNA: TGTGCCGTCAGAGAGGGCAGAGCAAATTCACCCCTCCACTTT. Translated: CAVREGRANSPLHF.

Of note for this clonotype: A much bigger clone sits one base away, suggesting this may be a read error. The CDR3 reads CCAEGGQNNRETQYF. The CDR3 DNA sequence: TGCTGTGCTGAGGGCGGCCAGAACAACAGGGAGACCCAGTACTTC. The chain carries TRBV20-1 and TRBJ2-5; D might be TRBD1 or TRBD2, each matching 5 bases. CDR3 length: 15 residues. CDR1 and CDR2 from the germline V gene are DFQATT and SNEGSKA (reference sequence).

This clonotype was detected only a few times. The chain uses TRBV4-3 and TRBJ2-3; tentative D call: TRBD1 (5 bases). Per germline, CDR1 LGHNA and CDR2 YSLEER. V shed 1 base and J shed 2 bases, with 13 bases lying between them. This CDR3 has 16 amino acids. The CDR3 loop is CASSQGQGYDTDTQYF. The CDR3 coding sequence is TGCGCCAGCAGCCAAGGTCAGGGATATGACACAGATACGCAGTATTTT.

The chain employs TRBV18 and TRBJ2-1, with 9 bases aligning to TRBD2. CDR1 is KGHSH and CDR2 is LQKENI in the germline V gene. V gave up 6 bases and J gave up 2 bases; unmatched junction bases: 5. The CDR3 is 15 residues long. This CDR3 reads CASSLAGVTYNEQFF. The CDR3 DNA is TGTGCCAGCTCCTTAGCGGGAGTCACCTACAATGAGCAGTTCTTC.

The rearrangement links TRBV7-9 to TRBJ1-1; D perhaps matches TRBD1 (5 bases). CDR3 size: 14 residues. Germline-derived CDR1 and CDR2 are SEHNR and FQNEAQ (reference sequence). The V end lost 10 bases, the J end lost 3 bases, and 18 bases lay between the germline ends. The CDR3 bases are TGTGCCACCCGCCTTAAGCCGACAGACACTGAAGCTTTCTTT. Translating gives CATRLKPTDTEAFF.

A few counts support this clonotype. CDR3 nucleotides: TGCGCCAGCAGCCAAGAATCAGCGGAATCCTACGAGCAGTACTTC. It encodes CASSQESAESYEQYF. V usage is TRBV4-3 and J usage is TRBJ2-7, with D possibly being TRBD2 (5 bases). Germline V CDR1 and CDR2: LGHNA, YSLEER. The CDR3 runs 15 residues. The V end was cut by 0 bases, the J end by 1 base, with 10 bases between.

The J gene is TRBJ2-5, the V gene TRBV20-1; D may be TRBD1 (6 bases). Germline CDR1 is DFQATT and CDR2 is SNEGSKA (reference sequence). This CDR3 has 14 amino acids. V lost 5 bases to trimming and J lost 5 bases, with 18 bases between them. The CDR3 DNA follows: TGCAGTGCTTCCGGGACAACCGAATCGGAGACCCAGTACTTC. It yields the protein CSASGTTESETQYF.

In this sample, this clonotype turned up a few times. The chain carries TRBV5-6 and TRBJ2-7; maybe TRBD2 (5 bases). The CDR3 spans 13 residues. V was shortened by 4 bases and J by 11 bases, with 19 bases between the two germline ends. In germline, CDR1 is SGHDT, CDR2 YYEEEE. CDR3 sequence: CASSAPGNLREYF. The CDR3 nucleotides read TGTGCCAGCAGCGCACCGGGGAACCTTAGGGAGTACTTC.

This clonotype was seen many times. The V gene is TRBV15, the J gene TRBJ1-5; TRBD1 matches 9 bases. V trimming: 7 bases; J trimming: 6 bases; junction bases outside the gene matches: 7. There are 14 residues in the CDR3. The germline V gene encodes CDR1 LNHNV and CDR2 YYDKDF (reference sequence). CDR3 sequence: CATTSDRGFQPQHF. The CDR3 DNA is TGTGCCACCACCTCGGACAGGGGATTTCAGCCCCAGCATTTT.

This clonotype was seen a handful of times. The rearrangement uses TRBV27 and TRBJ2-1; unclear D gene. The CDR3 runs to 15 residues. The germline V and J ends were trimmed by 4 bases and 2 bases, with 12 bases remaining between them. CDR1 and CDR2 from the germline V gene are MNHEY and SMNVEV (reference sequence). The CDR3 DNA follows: TGTGCCAGCAGTTCCAGGTCGCGAACCTACAATGAGCAGTTCTTC. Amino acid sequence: CASSSRSRTYNEQFF.

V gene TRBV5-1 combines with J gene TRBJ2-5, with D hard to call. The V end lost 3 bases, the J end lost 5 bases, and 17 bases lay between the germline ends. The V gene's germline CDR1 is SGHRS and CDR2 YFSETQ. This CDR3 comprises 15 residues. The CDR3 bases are TGCGCCAGCAGCTCGATAAACGGACCCCCGGAGACCCAGTACTTC. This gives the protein CASSSINGPPETQYF.

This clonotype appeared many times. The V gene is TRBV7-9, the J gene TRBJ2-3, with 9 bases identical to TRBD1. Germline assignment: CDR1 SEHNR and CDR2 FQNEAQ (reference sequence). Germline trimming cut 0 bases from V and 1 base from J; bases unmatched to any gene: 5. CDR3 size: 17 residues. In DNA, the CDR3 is TGTGCCAGCAGCTTAGCCCTACAGGGGGCCGGCACAGATACGCAGTATTTT. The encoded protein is CASSLALQGAGTDTQYF.

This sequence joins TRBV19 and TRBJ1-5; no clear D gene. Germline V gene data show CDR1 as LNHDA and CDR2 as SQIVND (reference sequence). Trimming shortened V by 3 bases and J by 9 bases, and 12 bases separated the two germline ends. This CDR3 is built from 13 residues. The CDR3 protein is CASSIGQHTPQHF. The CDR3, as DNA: TGTGCCAGTAGTATTGGTCAGCACACGCCCCAGCATTTT.

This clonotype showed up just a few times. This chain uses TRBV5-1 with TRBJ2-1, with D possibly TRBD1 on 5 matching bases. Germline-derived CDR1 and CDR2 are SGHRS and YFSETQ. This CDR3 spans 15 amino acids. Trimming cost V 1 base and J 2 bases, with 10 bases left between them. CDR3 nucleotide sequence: TGCGCCAGCAGCTTGACAGGACGAACCTACAATGAGCAGTTCTTC. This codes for CASSLTGRTYNEQFF.

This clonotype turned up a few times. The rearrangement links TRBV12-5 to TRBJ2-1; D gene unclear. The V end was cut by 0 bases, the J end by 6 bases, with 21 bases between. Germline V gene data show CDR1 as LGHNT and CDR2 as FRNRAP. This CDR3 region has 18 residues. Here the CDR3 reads CASGLVTLFGLGPNEQFF. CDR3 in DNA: TGTGCTAGTGGTTTGGTGACCTTGTTTGGATTGGGCCCCAATGAGCAGTTCTTC.

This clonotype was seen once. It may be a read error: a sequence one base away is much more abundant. CDR3: CASSVTSASYEQYF. CDR3 nucleotide sequence: TGCGCCAGCAGCGTGACTAGCGCTTCCTACGAGCAGTACTTC. The V and J genes are TRBV5-1 and TRBJ2-7, with 8 positions matching TRBD2. Germline CDR1 reads SGHRS; CDR2 reads YFSETQ. This CDR3 contains 14 residues. V dropped 4 bases and J dropped 1; count of bases not matched to a gene: 4.

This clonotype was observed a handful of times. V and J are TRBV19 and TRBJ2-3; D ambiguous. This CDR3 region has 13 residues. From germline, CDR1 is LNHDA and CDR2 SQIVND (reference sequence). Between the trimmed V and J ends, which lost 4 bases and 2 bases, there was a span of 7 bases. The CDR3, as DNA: TGTGCCAGTAGTAGCGGATTCACAGATACGCAGTATTTT. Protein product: CASSSGFTDTQYF.

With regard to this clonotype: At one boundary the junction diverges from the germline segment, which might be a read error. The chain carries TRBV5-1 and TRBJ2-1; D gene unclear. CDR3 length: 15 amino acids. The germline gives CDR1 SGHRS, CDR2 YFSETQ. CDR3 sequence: CARSLRLAAVDEQFF. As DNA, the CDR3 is TGCGCCAGAAGCTTACGACTCGCGGCTGTCGATGAGCAGTTCTTC. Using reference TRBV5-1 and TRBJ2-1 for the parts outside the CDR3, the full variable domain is KAGVTQTPRYLIKTRGQQVTLSCSPISGHRSVSWYQQTPGQGLQFLFEYFSETQRNKGNFPGRFSGRQFSNSRSEMNVSTLELGDSALYLCARSLRLAAVDEQFFGPGTRLTVL.

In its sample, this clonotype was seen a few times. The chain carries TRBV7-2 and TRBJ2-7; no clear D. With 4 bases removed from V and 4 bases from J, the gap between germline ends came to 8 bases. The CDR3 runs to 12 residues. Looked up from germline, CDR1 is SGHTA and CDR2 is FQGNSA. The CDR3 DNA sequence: TGTGCCAGCAGCTCGCTTGGTTACGAGCAGTACTTC. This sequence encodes CASSSLGYEQYF.

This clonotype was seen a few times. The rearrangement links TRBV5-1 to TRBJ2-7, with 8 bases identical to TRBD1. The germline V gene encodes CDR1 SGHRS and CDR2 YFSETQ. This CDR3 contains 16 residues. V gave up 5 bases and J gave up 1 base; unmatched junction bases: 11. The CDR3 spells CASSPGQGAWSYEQYF. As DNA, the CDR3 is TGCGCCAGCAGTCCAGGGCAGGGGGCTTGGTCCTACGAGCAGTACTTC.

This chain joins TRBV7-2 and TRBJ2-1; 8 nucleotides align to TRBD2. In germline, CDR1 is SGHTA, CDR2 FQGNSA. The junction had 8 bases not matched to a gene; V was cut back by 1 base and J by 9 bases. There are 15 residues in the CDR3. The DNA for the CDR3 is TGTGCCAGCAGCTTAGAACCTAGCGGGTGGGTTGAGCAGTTCTTC. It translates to CASSLEPSGWVEQFF.

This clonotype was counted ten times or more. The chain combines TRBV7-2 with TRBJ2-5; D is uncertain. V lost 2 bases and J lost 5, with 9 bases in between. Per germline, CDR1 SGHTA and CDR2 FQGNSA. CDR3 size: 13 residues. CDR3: CASSLLRRETQYF. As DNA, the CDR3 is TGTGCCAGCAGCTTATTAAGGCGGGAGACCCAGTACTTC.

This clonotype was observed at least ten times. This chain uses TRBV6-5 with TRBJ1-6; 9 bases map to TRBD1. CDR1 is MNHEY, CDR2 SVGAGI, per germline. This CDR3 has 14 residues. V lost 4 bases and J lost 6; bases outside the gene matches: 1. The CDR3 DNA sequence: TGTGCCAGCAGTTTGGGACAGGGTAATTCACCCCTCCACTTT. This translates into CASSLGQGNSPLHF.

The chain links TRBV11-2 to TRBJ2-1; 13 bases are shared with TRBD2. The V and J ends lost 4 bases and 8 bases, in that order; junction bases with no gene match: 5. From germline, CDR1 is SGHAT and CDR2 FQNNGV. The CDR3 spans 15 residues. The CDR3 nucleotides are TGTGCCAGCAGCTCAAGGACTAGCGGGAGCGATGAGCAGTTCTTC. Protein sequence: CASSSRTSGSDEQFF.

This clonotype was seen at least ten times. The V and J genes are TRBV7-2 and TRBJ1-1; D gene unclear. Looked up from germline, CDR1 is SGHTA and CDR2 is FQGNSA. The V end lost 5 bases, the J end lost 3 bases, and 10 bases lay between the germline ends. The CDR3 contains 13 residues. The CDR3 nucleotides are TGTGCCAGCAGCCCCCGCCGGGACACTGAAGCTTTCTTT. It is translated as CASSPRRDTEAFF.